Below, 18 T cell receptor beta chains from the same sample are listed, as sequenced in a study of blood T cell repertoires in COVID-19. Sequencing was performed with immunoSEQ multiplex PCR; in TCRdb, only in-frame clones are kept and a portion is missing. The sample shows around 320,000 clones, around 89% of them seen only once. The specimen sequenced was peripheral blood. These receptors all stem from a woman in her thirties who had recovered from COVID-19.

V is TRBV11-1 and J is TRBJ1-4, with D perhaps matching TRBD1 (5 bases). The length of the CDR3 is 16 residues. CDR1 is SGHAT and CDR2 is FQDESV in the germline V gene (reference sequence). The V gene lost 5 bases and the J gene lost 8 bases, with 21 bases spanning the gap. The CDR3 sequence: CASSLHPLGGNEKLFF. CDR3 sequence (DNA): TGTGCCAGCAGCCTCCACCCCTTGGGGGGGAACGAAAAACTGTTTTTT.

The CDR3 region is CASSLLRGRSYEQYF. As DNA, the CDR3 is TGTGCCAGCAGCTTACTTCGCGGCAGATCCTACGAGCAGTACTTC. The rearrangement links TRBV7-2 to TRBJ2-7; D unclear. The CDR3 loop spans 15 amino acids. Trimming left V 2 bases short and J 1 base short, with 12 bases between. Per the germline V gene, CDR1 is SGHTA and CDR2 is FQGNSA.

The chain is built from TRBV6-2 or TRBV6-3 and TRBJ1-5; the D is unclear. This CDR3 has 14 residues. Looked up from germline, CDR1 is MNHEY and CDR2 is SVGEGT. The V end lost 2 bases, the J end lost 3 bases, and 8 bases lay between the germline ends. In nucleotides, the CDR3 is TGTGCCAGCAGTTACGGCAGGATCAATCAGCCCCAGCATTTT. This gives the protein CASSYGRINQPQHF.

The chain recombines TRBV7-6 with TRBJ1-1; 8 bases are shared with TRBD1. After removal of 5 bases from V and 1 base from J, the junction contained 6 bases not matched to a gene. The CDR3 has 15 amino acids. Germline CDR1 SGHVS, CDR2 FNYEAQ. CDR3 amino acids: CASSASQGANTEAFF. DNA of the CDR3: TGTGCCAGCAGCGCCTCTCAGGGGGCGAACACTGAAGCTTTCTTT.

This chain connects TRBV14 to TRBJ1-1; 9 nucleotides agree with TRBD1. This CDR3 is built from 16 residues. The J segment lost 1 base and the V segment lost 4 bases, leaving 7 bases of the junction unmatched. CDR1 is SGHDN and CDR2 is FVKESK in the germline V gene. CDR3 sequence: CASSLRPGQGNTEAFF. CDR3 DNA sequence: TGTGCCAGCAGCCTTAGACCGGGACAGGGGAACACTGAAGCTTTCTTT.

The J gene is TRBJ1-6, the V gene TRBV6-5, with 8 bases matching TRBD1. From germline, CDR1 is MNHEY and CDR2 SVGAGI. V lost 6 bases to trimming and J lost 7 bases; unmatched junction nucleotides: 8. There are 15 residues in the CDR3. The CDR3 spells CASRSLRQGNSPLHF. In nucleotides, the CDR3 is TGTGCCAGCAGATCCCTTCGACAGGGGAATTCACCCCTCCACTTT.

The genes are TRBV20-1 and TRBJ1-5; D not resolved. The CDR3 is 13 amino acids. CDR1 and CDR2 from the germline V gene are DFQATT and SNEGSKA (reference sequence). Trimming removed 3 bases at V and 1 base at J, with 7 bases between. For the CDR3, the DNA is TGCAGTGCTAGTGCGGGGAGCAATCAGCCCCAGCATTTT. Translated, it gives CSASAGSNQPQHF.

V is TRBV29-1 and J is TRBJ1-2, with 9 bases identical to TRBD1. CDR1 is SQVTM and CDR2 is ANQGSEA in the germline V gene. J lost 7 bases, V lost 4 bases, and 7 bases had no gene match. This CDR3 spans 13 amino acids. CDR3 in DNA: TGCAGCGTTGGTCAGTGGGACAGGGCTGGCTACACCTTC. Translated, it gives CSVGQWDRAGYTF.

This chain joins TRBV4-1 and TRBJ2-5; 8 bases agree with TRBD2. V lost 4 bases and J lost 2; bases outside the gene matches: 9. This CDR3 has 16 amino acids. Germline V lookup: CDR1 MGHRA, CDR2 YSYEKL. The CDR3 protein is CASSLRLAMGQETQYF. DNA for the CDR3: TGCGCCAGCAGCCTTAGACTAGCGATGGGGCAAGAGACCCAGTACTTC.

This CDR3 reads CASSLVGGNQDTEAFF. The CDR3 DNA reads TGCGCCAGCAGCTTGGTTGGAGGGAACCAGGACACTGAAGCTTTCTTT. This rearrangement joins TRBV5-1 to TRBJ1-1; no firm D call. Per the germline V gene, CDR1 is SGHRS and CDR2 is YFSETQ. V lost 0 bases to trimming and J lost 3 bases, with 15 bases between them. CDR3 size: 16 residues.

This clone came up once. J is TRBJ2-1 and V is TRBV5-4; 14 bases agree with TRBD2. The germline CDR1 and CDR2 sequences are SGHNT and YYREEE (reference sequence). V was pared by 4 bases and J by 2 bases, with 5 bases of the junction left unmatched. The CDR3 runs to 17 residues. The CDR3 nucleotides are TGTGCCAGCAGCAGGACTAGCGGGGGGTTTACCTACAATGAGCAGTTCTTC. This sequence encodes CASSRTSGGFTYNEQFF.

This clone was observed a single time. V and J are TRBV30 and TRBJ2-3; 13 nucleotides align to TRBD2. V lost 3 bases, J lost 5 bases, and 11 bases stayed unmatched. This CDR3 is built from 17 residues. Germline V gene sequence: CDR1 GTSNPN, CDR2 SVGIG (reference sequence). CDR3: CAWSGTSGLAGVDTQYF. CDR3 DNA sequence: TGTGCCTGGAGCGGAACCTCAGGACTAGCGGGGGTAGATACGCAGTATTTT. The whole variable domain, filled in from reference TRBV30 and TRBJ2-3, reads SQTIHQWPATLVQPVGSPLSLECTVEGTSNPNLYWYRQAAGRGLQLLFYSVGIGQISSEVPQNLSASRPQDRQFILSSKKLLLSDSGFYLCAWSGTSGLAGVDTQYFGPGTRLTVL.

V and J are TRBV9 and TRBJ1-2; maybe TRBD1 (5 bases). Trimming stripped 0 bases from V and 8 bases from J, with 14 bases between. CDR1 is SGDLS, CDR2 YYNGEE, per germline. The CDR3 is 14 amino acids. The CDR3 DNA reads as TGTGCCAGCAGCGTAGCTTCCGGGGGTCGCGGCTACACCTTC. Protein product: CASSVASGGRGYTF. Using reference TRBV9 and TRBJ1-2 for the parts outside the CDR3, the full variable domain is DSGVTQTPKHLITATGQRVTLRCSPRSGDLSVYWYQQSLDQGLQFLIQYYNGEERAKGNILERFSAQQFPDLHSELNLSSLELGDSALYFCASSVASGGRGYTFGSGTRLTVV.

The rearrangement uses TRBV6-6 and TRBJ2-2; 16 nucleotides agree with TRBD2. Germline lookup yields CDR1 MNHNY and CDR2 SVGAGI (reference sequence). The CDR3 spans 17 residues. The V and J ends lost 5 bases and 3 bases, in that order; junction bases with no gene match: 3. CDR3: CASSLGTSGGDTGELFF. The CDR3 DNA reads as TGTGCCAGCAGTCTGGGGACTAGCGGGGGGGACACCGGGGAGCTGTTTTTT.

The chain joins TRBV11-2 to TRBJ1-2; 11 bases fit TRBD1. Germline-derived CDR1 and CDR2 are SGHAT and FQNNGV. V dropped 0 bases and J dropped 4; count of bases not matched to a gene: 10. The CDR3 covers 18 residues. The DNA of the CDR3 is TGTGCCAGCAGCTTAGATCGACACGGGGACAGGGGGAGCTATGGCTACACCTTC. This sequence encodes CASSLDRHGDRGSYGYTF.

The rearrangement joins TRBV7-6 to TRBJ2-5; 8 nucleotides line up with TRBD2. The CDR3 totals 16 residues. Germline V gene data show CDR1 as SGHVS and CDR2 as FNYEAQ. Trimming removed 1 base from V and 7 bases from J; junction bases left unmatched: 11. CDR3 in DNA: TGTGCCAGCAGCTTAGGCAGCGGGGGACGCGCTGGGACCCAGTACTTC. Residues: CASSLGSGGRAGTQYF.

The V call is TRBV9, the J call TRBJ2-7; D ambiguous. The CDR3 runs 13 residues. CDR1 and CDR2 from the germline V gene are SGDLS and YYNGEE. The V end lost 0 bases, the J end lost 6 bases, and 10 bases lay between the germline ends. The CDR3 nucleotides are TGTGCCAGCAGCGTAGGGTCCGAGTCCGAGCAGTACTTC. Its protein is CASSVGSESEQYF.

The chain carries TRBV7-9 and TRBJ2-3; perhaps TRBD2 as D (5 bases). Trimming shortened V by 5 bases and J by 2 bases, and 11 bases separated the two germline ends. This CDR3 has 14 residues. The germline gives CDR1 SEHNR, CDR2 FQNEAQ (reference sequence). CDR3 in amino acids: CASSRAAATDTQYF. The DNA for the CDR3 is TGTGCCAGCAGCCGAGCGGCAGCCACAGATACGCAGTATTTT. Using reference TRBV7-9 and TRBJ2-3 for the parts outside the CDR3, the full variable domain is DTGVSQNPRHKITKRGQNVTFRCDPISEHNRLYWYRQTLGQGPEFLTYFQNEAQLEKSRLLSDRFSAERPKGSFSTLEIQRTEQGDSAMYLCASSRAAATDTQYFGPGTRLTVL.